The present entry profiles one TCR beta chain with its context. The same CDR3 arises from other DNA sequences in this sample as well. The V gene lost 1 base and the J gene lost 5 bases, with 6 bases spanning the gap. The CDR3 runs 12 residues. Germline V gives CDR1 SGHNT, CDR2 YENEEA. Per the original methods: For the immunoSEQ data, sequences were junction-only without quality scores, so filtering differed. This table comes from immunoSEQ multiplex PCR, and its TCRdb copy is limited to in-frame clones, with some not included. V and J calls plus clone size are reproduced from that table; the DNA served to infer D and trimming. The sample has 1,400,000 or so clones, roughly 98.5% seen once; the top ten hold about 0.4%. This record belongs to a study of shared clonotypes between healthy human individuals.

Sequences were obtained from naive CD4+ T cells sorted from blood. The sample's subset: CD45RA+ positively selected. The chain uses TRBV11-3 and TRBJ2-7; D is undetermined. This TCR came from a man younger than 40 in good health. The CDR3 region is CASSLGADEQYF. CDR3 nucleotide sequence: TGTGCCAGCAGCTTAGGTGCGGACGAGCAGTACTTC.